A single sample gave rise to the 23 T cell receptor beta chains below, sequenced in a study of HIV-infected patients and healthy controls. MiXCR, run by TCRdb on the 5' RACE reads, gives a single entry per CDR3 protein. The table shows about 67,000 distinct CDR3 sequences, with about 17% occurring only once. Sequencing used CD4+ T cells from blood. The source is a human donor in good health.

This clonotype was seen only a few times. The chain uses TRBV19 and TRBJ2-1; D unclear. V was shortened by 5 bases and J by 5 bases, with 10 bases between the two germline ends. The CDR3 spans 13 residues. The germline gives CDR1 LNHDA, CDR2 SQIVND (reference sequence). As DNA, the CDR3 is TGTGCCAGTAGTCCCCACGAGGACAATGAGCAGTTCTTC. Amino acids: CASSPHEDNEQFF.

This clonotype occurred many times. The chain combines TRBV7-2 with TRBJ2-7; 7 bases fit TRBD2. The germline V gene encodes CDR1 SGHTA and CDR2 FQGNSA. After removal of 2 bases from V and 6 bases from J, the junction contained 13 bases not matched to a gene. This CDR3 has 16 amino acids. In DNA, the CDR3 is TGTGCCAGCAGCTTATCGCCCCACCGCGGCGGGGGCGAGCAGTACTTC. Translation gives CASSLSPHRGGGEQYF.

This clonotype was found many times. The chain links TRBV7-9 to TRBJ2-1, with 9 bases matching TRBD2. Trimming cost V 5 bases and J 4 bases; bases outside gene matches: 6. CDR3 length equals 15 residues. From germline, CDR1 is SEHNR and CDR2 FQNEAQ (reference sequence). CDR3 region: CASSPGLAVYNEQFF. CDR3 bases: TGTGCCAGCAGCCCGGGACTAGCCGTTTACAATGAGCAGTTCTTC. Supplemented by reference TRBV7-9 and TRBJ2-1, the full variable domain reads DTGVSQNPRHKITKRGQNVTFRCDPISEHNRLYWYRQTLGQGPEFLTYFQNEAQLEKSRLLSDRFSAERPKGSFSTLEIQRTEQGDSAMYLCASSPGLAVYNEQFFGPGTRLTVL.

The table lists this clonotype with a few counts. The V and J genes are TRBV20-1 and TRBJ1-1, with 10 bases identical to TRBD1. Trimming cost V 3 bases and J 3 bases; bases outside gene matches: 4. Germline V gene data show CDR1 as DFQATT and CDR2 as SNEGSKA (reference sequence). The CDR3 covers 14 residues. The CDR3 loop reads CSASPGTGDTEAFF. In nucleotides, the CDR3 is TGCAGTGCTAGCCCCGGGACAGGGGACACTGAAGCTTTCTTT.

This clonotype was counted a single time. V and J are TRBV6-2 or TRBV6-3 and TRBJ2-3; D unclear. The V and J ends lost 0 bases and 6 bases respectively, with 7 bases between them. Per the germline V gene, CDR1 is MNHEY and CDR2 is SVGEGT. The length of the CDR3 is 13 residues. CDR3 sequence: CASSYSNRDTQYF. In DNA form, the CDR3 reads TGTGCCAGCAGTTACTCTAATCGGGATACGCAGTATTTT.

This clonotype has ten or more counts. This chain joins TRBV19 and TRBJ1-1; no clear D gene. With 4 bases removed from V and 5 bases from J, the gap between germline ends came to 5 bases. The CDR3 covers 11 residues. CDR1 LNHDA and CDR2 SQIVND come from the germline V gene (reference sequence). The CDR3 region is CASSRETEAFF. Here the CDR3 DNA reads TGTGCCAGTAGTAGGGAGACTGAAGCTTTCTTT. The full variable domain, in which reference TRBV19 and TRBJ1-1 provide the parts outside the CDR3, is DGGITQSPKYLFRKEGQNVTLSCEQNLNHDAMYWYRQDPGQGLRLIYYSQIVNDFQKGDIAEGYSVSREKKESFPLTVTSAQKNPTAFYLCASSRETEAFFGQGTRLTVV.

CDR3 sequence: CSVVRPTNTEAFF. The CDR3 nucleotides read TGCAGCGTTGTGAGGCCGACGAACACTGAAGCTTTCTTT. This chain links TRBV29-1 with TRBJ1-1; no clear D. The CDR3 has 13 amino acids. Germline values: CDR1 SQVTM, CDR2 ANQGSEA. V lost 4 bases and J 1 base, leaving 10 bases between the germline ends.

The chain has TRBV5-1 and TRBJ1-4, with no clear D. Between the trimmed V and J ends, which lost 0 bases and 0 bases, there was a span of 6 bases. Germline V gene data show CDR1 as SGHRS and CDR2 as YFSETQ. This CDR3 comprises 15 residues. DNA of the CDR3: TGCGCCAGCAGCTTGGGGGCAGCAACTAATGAAAAACTGTTTTTT. Residues: CASSLGAATNEKLFF.

This clonotype was observed a few times. The V call is TRBV14, the J call TRBJ1-2; D unresolved. V shed 0 bases and J shed 4 bases, with 6 bases lying between them. This CDR3 is 13 amino acids long. Germline assignment: CDR1 SGHDN and CDR2 FVKESK. For the CDR3, the DNA is TGTGCCAGCAGCCAAGATCGGGCCTATGGCTACACCTTC. Translating it yields CASSQDRAYGYTF.

This clonotype came up a few times. The rearrangement links TRBV7-9 to TRBJ1-2, with a possible D match to TRBD1 (5 bases). With 4 bases removed from V and 4 bases from J, the gap between germline ends came to 16 bases. CDR1 is SEHNR and CDR2 is FQNEAQ in the germline V gene (reference sequence). There are 15 residues in the CDR3. CDR3 sequence (DNA): TGTGCCAGCAGCTCAAACCCGGCGGGGGTCTATGGCTACACCTTC. It encodes CASSSNPAGVYGYTF.

In this sample, this clonotype turned up many times. The chain combines TRBV14 with TRBJ1-2; 7 bases fit TRBD1. From germline, CDR1 is SGHDN and CDR2 FVKESK. V dropped 5 bases and J dropped 2; count of bases not matched to a gene: 8. The CDR3 is 15 residues long. CDR3 residues: CASSFGTVGNYGYTF. In DNA, the CDR3 is TGTGCCAGCAGCTTTGGGACAGTTGGCAACTATGGCTACACCTTC.

This clonotype was observed a few times. The rearrangement uses TRBV5-5 and TRBJ2-3, with D possibly being TRBD1 (6 bases). Trimming pared 1 base from V and 2 bases from J, leaving 11 bases between. Germline values: CDR1 SGHKS, CDR2 YYEKEE (reference sequence). The CDR3 length is 15 residues. The CDR3 sequence: CASSLTGQSTDTQYF. The DNA for the CDR3 is TGTGCCAGCAGCTTGACCGGACAGTCCACAGATACGCAGTATTTT.

V usage is TRBV28 and J usage is TRBJ1-5; TRBD1 matches 7 bases. This CDR3 spans 14 amino acids. The trim removed 6 bases at V and 3 bases at J, leaving 5 bases unmatched. Germline assignment: CDR1 MDHEN and CDR2 SYDVKM. As DNA, the CDR3 is TGTGCCAGCAGAGAGGACAGGTTCAATCAGCCCCAGCATTTT. Residues: CASREDRFNQPQHF.

This clonotype occurred a few times. The rearrangement joins TRBV7-9 to TRBJ1-1; D ambiguous. The V and J ends lost 2 bases and 1 base respectively, with 11 bases between them. Germline V gene sequence: CDR1 SEHNR, CDR2 FQNEAQ (reference sequence). The CDR3 length is 15 residues. Written as DNA, the CDR3 is TGTGCCAGCAGCTTAATTGTACAGAGGAACACTGAAGCTTTCTTT. Residues: CASSLIVQRNTEAFF.

The V gene is TRBV15, the J gene TRBJ1-1; D call uncertain. V was clipped by 1 base and J by 4 bases, with 13 bases between them. The CDR3 has 15 amino acids. Germline CDR1 and CDR2: LNHNV and YYDKDF (reference sequence). CDR3 in amino acids: CATSRAIGAGTEAFF. DNA of the CDR3: TGTGCCACCAGCAGAGCCATAGGAGCGGGCACTGAAGCTTTCTTT.

This clonotype was counted once. This rearrangement joins TRBV27 to TRBJ2-7, with TRBD2 matching 7 bases. The CDR3 spans 17 residues. Trimming cost V 6 bases and J 2 bases; bases outside gene matches: 16. CDR1 is MNHEY, CDR2 SMNVEV, per germline (reference sequence). The CDR3 loop reads CASRRIRSVGLAYEQYF. The CDR3 nucleotides read TGTGCCAGCAGACGTATTCGATCGGTTGGACTAGCCTACGAGCAGTACTTC.

V and J are TRBV5-4 and TRBJ2-7, with a tentative D call TRBD1 (6 bases). The CDR3 loop spans 18 amino acids. The V end was cut by 2 bases, the J end by 7 bases, with 28 bases between. Germline assignment: CDR1 SGHNT and CDR2 YYREEE (reference sequence). The CDR3 region is CASSFPSPLTGENGEQYF. CDR3 nucleotide sequence: TGTGCCAGCAGCTTTCCCTCCCCGCTGACAGGAGAAAACGGGGAGCAGTACTTC.

This clonotype came up a few times. This sequence joins TRBV12-3 or TRBV12-4 and TRBJ2-3; 7 bases align to TRBD1. After removal of 5 bases from V and 0 bases from J, the junction contained 2 bases not matched to a gene. This CDR3 is 14 amino acids long. In nucleotides, the CDR3 is TGTGCCAGCAGTCCGGGACAGAGCACAGATACGCAGTATTTT. Protein product: CASSPGQSTDTQYF.

The rearrangement links TRBV6-2 or TRBV6-3 to TRBJ2-1; 7 bases line up with TRBD1. Unmatched junction bases numbered 20, after V lost 5 bases and J lost 4 bases. This CDR3 has 19 amino acids. Looked up from germline, CDR1 is MNHEY and CDR2 is SVGEGT. Here the CDR3 DNA reads TGTGCCAGCAGTCCCCGGCGTGTTGAGCAGGGGGAGTCGTACAATGAGCAGTTCTTC. Protein product: CASSPRRVEQGESYNEQFF.

This clonotype showed up many times. The V and J genes are TRBV11-3 and TRBJ2-3; 7 bases are shared with TRBD2. J was trimmed by 4 bases and V by 7 bases; bases with no gene match: 5. The CDR3 length is 13 residues. Germline loops: CDR1 SGHNT, CDR2 YENEEA. CDR3 DNA sequence: TGTGCCAGCATGCGGGGAGGGGCAGATACGCAGTATTTT. Its translation is CASMRGGADTQYF.

This chain connects TRBV7-9 to TRBJ1-1; D is ambiguous. The CDR3 contains 15 residues. Germline V gene data show CDR1 as SEHNR and CDR2 as FQNEAQ (reference sequence). Trimming stripped 4 bases from V and 5 bases from J, with 17 bases between. In nucleotides, the CDR3 is TGTGCCAGCAGCTCAAGACATCGCCGAGGTACTGAAGCTTTCTTT. Protein: CASSSRHRRGTEAFF. Combining the CDR3 with reference TRBV7-9 and TRBJ1-1 gives the whole variable domain DTGVSQNPRHKITKRGQNVTFRCDPISEHNRLYWYRQTLGQGPEFLTYFQNEAQLEKSRLLSDRFSAERPKGSFSTLEIQRTEQGDSAMYLCASSSRHRRGTEAFFGQGTRLTVV.

This clonotype was seen repeatedly, ten times or more. CDR3 nucleotide sequence: TGTGCCAGCAGCTCACAGGGGTGGGACACTGAAGCTTTCTTT. Residues: CASSSQGWDTEAFF. The chain combines TRBV7-9 with TRBJ1-1; 7 bases match TRBD1. The CDR3 is made up of 14 amino acids. V trimming: 4 bases; J trimming: 3 bases; junction bases outside the gene matches: 5. The germline V gene encodes CDR1 SEHNR and CDR2 FQNEAQ (reference sequence). The full variable domain, in which reference TRBV7-9 and TRBJ1-1 provide the parts outside the CDR3, is DTGVSQNPRHKITKRGQNVTFRCDPISEHNRLYWYRQTLGQGPEFLTYFQNEAQLEKSRLLSDRFSAERPKGSFSTLEIQRTEQGDSAMYLCASSSQGWDTEAFFGQGTRLTVV.

The chain employs TRBV11-2 and TRBJ1-1, with 8 bases that match TRBD1. Germline assignment: CDR1 SGHAT and CDR2 FQNNGV. V was pared by 1 base and J by 11 bases, with 9 bases of the junction left unmatched. CDR3 length: 14 amino acids. CDR3 coding DNA: TGTGCCAGCAGCTTAGCAGGGGGCGTCGGCAGGGCTTTCTTT. Encoded protein: CASSLAGGVGRAFF.